This TCR beta chain was sequenced for a study of T cell responses to AZD1222 COVID-19 vaccine. Study outcomes and limitations: Sampling that yielded the repertoires occurred only after the peak T cell response.

Remarks on this clone: The antigen remains undetermined.

Sequencing was performed with immunoSEQ multiplex PCR; in TCRdb, only in-frame clones are kept and a portion is missing. The sample lists 150,000 or so clones, 90% to 95% occurring once. The receptor was isolated from an adult in good health. Sequencing was performed on peripheral blood, taken on day 0 of MenACWY control vaccination.

Written as DNA, the CDR3 is TGTGCCAGCAGCCCTGAGGATCTCCGACACGAGCAGTACTTC. Amino acid sequence: CASSPEDLRHEQYF. V is TRBV7-9 and J is TRBJ2-7; D remains ambiguous. The length of the CDR3 is 14 residues. Trimming removed 5 bases at V and 5 bases at J, with 16 bases between. CDR1 is SEHNR, CDR2 FQNEAQ, per germline (reference sequence).